Here is one T cell receptor beta chain with its context. TCRdb processed the 5' RACE reads anew with MiXCR; each CDR3 protein has one entry. The profile shows roughly 42,000 distinct CDR3 sequences, roughly 30% of them singletons. CD4+CD45RO+CD25- cells were isolated as memory CD4+ T cells. Germline CDR1 and CDR2: SGHNT and YYREEE (reference sequence). Trimming took 4 bases from V and 2 from J, leaving 13 bases between them. This CDR3 contains 14 residues. Material for sequencing was tumor-infiltrating memory CD4+ T cells sorted from the breast tumor. Subset in this sample: memory CD4+ T cells, CD4+CD45RO+CD25-. The gene calls are TRBV5-4 and TRBJ2-7; D might be TRBD1 (5 bases). This clonotype was obtained from a female donor with breast cancer. The CDR3 here is CASSLTAGPYEQYF. CDR3 coding DNA: TGTGCCAGCAGCCTGACAGCCGGGCCCTACGAGCAGTACTTC.